This T cell receptor beta chain appears in the sequencing data of a study of Ad26.COV2.S vaccination and SARS-CoV-2 variants (dated by TCRdb to the early 2020s). For context, the study as a whole: Vaccine-arm donors were drawn from COV1001, a multicentre, randomized, double-blind, placebo-controlled phase I-IIa trial of Ad26.COV2.S in healthy adults. The specificity and breadth of SARS-CoV-2-reactive T cell receptors after Ad26.COV2.S vaccination were assessed by TCRbeta repertoire sequencing. Ad26.COV2.S was given intramuscularly at 5x10^10 or 1x10^11 viral particles, as a single shot or as two shots 56 days apart. Investigators remained blinded to trial group allocation during experiments and outcome assessment. Participants in the trial were split at random into five groups of five each, receiving low-dose or high-dose Ad26.COV2.S once or twice, or else placebo on both occasions. The TCR-sequenced set comprised around 30 samples: some 20 Ad26.COV2.S vaccine recipients, 5 placebo recipients and 8 SARS-CoV-2 convalescent individuals.

Points the paper makes about the study in general: After vaccination, substantial breadth of spike-specific CD8+ and CD4+ T cell responses was reported. The authors noted that the TCR breadth and depth analyses may have underestimated total T cell responses. Vaccine and placebo recipients had similar non-spike TCR breadth, a finding consistent with the vaccine containing only spike. Comparing responses between vaccine doses or regimens was not something the study was powered to do. Spike-specific TCR breadth was higher in Ad26.COV2.S recipients than in placebo recipients (P = 0.0014).

The immunoSEQ Assay was used to sequence TCRbeta CDR3 regions. After extraction, genomic DNA underwent amplification by bias-controlled multiplex PCR, followed by high-throughput sequencing. Regarding the original processing steps: To quantify the absolute abundance of each unique TCRbeta CDR3 region, sequences were collapsed and filtered. T cell fraction was estimated by normalization of TCRbeta template counts to usable DNA, with usable DNA being measured through amplification of reference genes present in all nucleated cells. Repertoire TCRs were annotated as SARS-CoV-2-specific by exact matching of V gene, CDR3 amino acid sequence and J gene to a known reactive TCR set. MIRA supplied the reference SARS-CoV-2 TCR set, which was filtered for enrichment in COVID-19-positive ImmuneCODE repertoires so that public or cross-reactive TCRs were removed. Based on the MIRA antigens, annotated TCRs were further analysed at the level of specific ORF or position within ORF. Breadth was defined as annotated unique rearrangements over total unique productive rearrangements; depth was the summed frequency of those rearrangements. TCR breadth was compared between groups using two-sided Wilcoxon rank-sum tests. In its TCRdb copy, this immuneACCESS table keeps in-frame sequences only and misses some clones. Where compared with another copy, unresolved V genes explain less than half of these, and the others have no known cause. Clone size and the V and J calls come from that table; the DNA yielded D and trimming. The sample yields about 390,000 clones; around nine tenths were counted once. The top ten hold roughly 3% of the sample.

The sample's treatment or condition label is to be understood as: roughly 19 received Ad26.COV2.S at low or high dose, single or two shots; roughly 5 received placebo; per-sample allocation not given. For vaccine and placebo recipients, the sequenced repertoires came from samples collected on day 63 after the first injection. Cohort 1b enrolled 20 to 30 adults aged 18-55 years at a single site in Boston, USA, between 29 July and 7 August 2020. Ad26.COV2.S was a replication-incompetent adenovirus type 26 vector that expressed a prefusion-stabilized SARS-CoV-2 spike protein derived from the original Wuhan strain. Of note for this clone: Its antigen specificity is not known. No clone much larger than this one lies a single base away; base qualities are absent.

From its cysteine to its phenylalanine, the CDR3 spans 13 amino acids. Left in the record is the CDR3 DNA by itself, 39 bases read in frame from the first base. Trimming costs V 5 bases and J 1 base, and their ends lie 8 bases apart. Recombination linked TRBV12-3 or TRBV12-4 to TRBJ2-5; the D segment could be TRBD1, given 5 matching bases. This specimen consisted of peripheral blood, obtained in a trial of Ad26.COV2.S vaccine versus placebo. The clonotype originates from a person between 18 and 65 years old who received the Ad26.COV2.S COVID-19 vaccine or a placebo. The DNA reads TGTGCCAGCAGTAGACAGCGCCAAGAGACCCAGTACTTC. The encoded protein is CASSRQRQETQYF.